The 21 T cell receptor beta chains in this list originate from one sample, sequenced in a study of cytomegalovirus exposure and HLA in healthy donors. This PCR relied on a set of 60 Vbeta primers and 13 Jbeta primers. The repertoire was sequenced with immunoSEQ multiplex PCR; TCRdb's copy has only in-frame clones and lacks some. The sample has around 91,000 clones, roughly three fifths seen once. The sequenced material came from PBMCs. These receptors were obtained from a man in his fifties or sixties in good health and CMV-seronegative.

The chain recombines TRBV19 with TRBJ1-2; possible D gene TRBD1, 5 bases. Germline V lookup: CDR1 LNHDA, CDR2 SQIVND (reference sequence). V gave up 0 bases and J gave up 3 bases, with 17 bases separating them. CDR3 length: 17 residues. CDR3 sequence: CASSIEELPSTDYGYTF. CDR3 coding DNA: TGTGCCAGTAGTATAGAAGAACTCCCCTCGACAGACTATGGCTACACCTTC.

This clone was detected a few times. The genes are TRBV2 and TRBJ2-1; the match to TRBD1 covers 7 bases. Germline values: CDR1 SNHLY, CDR2 FYNNEI. V trimming: 3 bases; J trimming: 2 bases; junction bases outside the gene matches: 4. CDR3 length: 15 residues. CDR3 protein: CASSDDRVAYNEQFF. In nucleotides, the CDR3 is TGTGCCAGCAGTGACGACAGGGTCGCCTACAATGAGCAGTTCTTC.

J is TRBJ2-1 and V is TRBV2; 7 bases are shared with TRBD2. Germline V gene data show CDR1 as SNHLY and CDR2 as FYNNEI. The V gene end was trimmed by 6 bases and the J gene end by 7 bases; junction bases not matched to a gene: 15. The CDR3 has 16 amino acids. Here the CDR3 reads CASSRRVASGSNEQFF. The CDR3 nucleotides read TGTGCCAGCAGCCGCAGGGTGGCTAGCGGCAGTAATGAGCAGTTCTTC.

This clone appeared once. The V call is TRBV18, the J call TRBJ2-7; possible D gene TRBD2, 6 bases. In germline, CDR1 is KGHSH, CDR2 LQKENI. V was shortened by 0 bases and J by 2 bases, with 11 bases between the two germline ends. The CDR3 is made up of 15 amino acids. The CDR3 DNA sequence: TGTGCCAGCTCACCACCAGGCGGGGCAACCTACGAGCAGTACTTC. This gives the protein CASSPPGGATYEQYF.

This sequence joins TRBV5-4 and TRBJ2-7; D unclear. The CDR3 spans 15 residues. V was cut by 0 bases and J by 5 bases, with 15 bases left in between. Germline V CDR1 and CDR2: SGHNT, YYREEE (reference sequence). This CDR3 reads CASSLVLSPANEQYF. CDR3 bases: TGTGCCAGCAGCTTGGTTTTGTCACCCGCGAACGAGCAGTACTTC.

The CDR3 sequence is CATRNPSVETQYF. The CDR3, as DNA: TGTGCCACCAGGAACCCTAGCGTCGAGACCCAGTACTTC. This chain connects TRBV2 to TRBJ2-5, with D tentatively TRBD2 (6 bases). The CDR3 spans 13 residues. Germline assignment: CDR1 SNHLY and CDR2 FYNNEI. V dropped 10 bases and J dropped 5 bases, with 17 bases sitting between them. Using reference TRBV2 and TRBJ2-5 for the parts outside the CDR3, the full variable domain is EPEVTQTPSHQVTQMGQEVILRCVPISNHLYFYWYRQILGQKVEFLVSFYNNEISEKSEIFDDQFSVERPDGSNFTLKIRSTKLEDSAMYFCATRNPSVETQYFGPGTRLLVL.

The chain links TRBV15 to TRBJ1-1; D call uncertain. The CDR3 consists of 12 residues. With 5 bases removed from V and 7 bases from J, the gap between germline ends came to 11 bases. The germline V gene has CDR1 LNHNV and CDR2 YYDKDF (reference sequence). CDR3 loop: CATSSGRVEAFF. The DNA of the CDR3 is TGTGCCACCAGCTCCGGGAGGGTTGAAGCTTTCTTT. Together with reference TRBV15 and TRBJ1-1, the CDR3 gives the full variable domain: DAMVIQNPRYQVTQFGKPVTLSCSQTLNHNVMYWYQQKSSQAPKLLFHYYDKDFNNEADTPDNFQSRRPNTSFCFLDIRSPGLGDTAMYLCATSSGRVEAFFGQGTRLTVV.

This clone was observed a handful of times. The chain recombines TRBV19 with TRBJ2-6; a weak D match, TRBD1 (7 bases). Deletions cut 5 bases from V and 0 bases from J, with 17 bases between. There are 18 residues in the CDR3. From germline, CDR1 is LNHDA and CDR2 SQIVND (reference sequence). CDR3 region: CASSAEGTVSSGANVLTF. The CDR3 region has the DNA TGTGCCAGTAGTGCGGAGGGGACAGTCTCCTCTGGGGCCAACGTCCTGACTTTC.

The chain employs TRBV6-1 and TRBJ1-1, with D tentatively TRBD1 (5 bases). The V end was cut by 1 base, the J end by 5 bases, with 8 bases between. The germline CDR1 and CDR2 sequences are MNHNS and SASEGT. This CDR3 spans 13 amino acids. This CDR3 is CASSEDRGTEAFF. CDR3 coding DNA: TGTGCCAGCAGTGAAGATAGGGGTACTGAAGCTTTCTTT.

V is TRBV15 and J is TRBJ2-5; unclear D gene. Germline lookup yields CDR1 LNHNV and CDR2 YYDKDF (reference sequence). The CDR3 length is 16 residues. Trimming took 0 bases from V and 0 from J, leaving 11 bases between them. CDR3 residues: CATSRDIHVYQETQYF. CDR3 DNA: TGTGCCACCAGCAGAGATATACACGTTTACCAAGAGACCCAGTACTTC.

This rearrangement joins TRBV5-6 to TRBJ1-2; TRBD1 agrees at 8 bases. This CDR3 region has 16 residues. Trimming cost V 5 bases and J 7 bases; bases outside gene matches: 16. Germline V CDR1 and CDR2: SGHDT, YYEEEE. The DNA for the CDR3 is TGTGCCAGCAGGATGATGACAGGGGCCGCCGGGTCTGGCTACACCTTC. This sequence encodes CASRMMTGAAGSGYTF.

The table lists this clone with a few counts. The CDR3 loop is CASSSTGWWAFF. The CDR3 coding sequence is TGTGCCAGCTCATCGACAGGGTGGTGGGCTTTCTTT. The chain recombines TRBV18 with TRBJ1-1; 7 nucleotides agree with TRBD1. CDR3 length: 12 amino acids. The V gene's germline CDR1 is KGHSH and CDR2 LQKENI. J was trimmed by 11 bases and V by 5 bases; bases with no gene match: 8.

The V gene is TRBV6-1, the J gene TRBJ2-5; 9 nucleotides agree with TRBD2. Looked up from germline, CDR1 is MNHNS and CDR2 is SASEGT. The CDR3 spans 14 residues. The trim removed 6 bases at V and 5 bases at J, leaving 7 bases unmatched. The CDR3 DNA sequence: TGTGCCAGCAGCTTAGCGGGAGTGGGGGAGACCCAGTACTTC. This sequence encodes CASSLAGVGETQYF.

This clone showed up just a few times. The gene calls are TRBV5-1 and TRBJ2-1; D possibly corresponds to TRBD1 (5 bases). Germline values: CDR1 SGHRS, CDR2 YFSETQ. This CDR3 is 14 amino acids long. Trimming left V 2 bases short and J 3 bases short, with 9 bases between. The CDR3 here is CASSFQGFYNEQFF. The DNA of the CDR3 is TGCGCCAGCAGCTTCCAGGGATTCTACAATGAGCAGTTCTTC.

Turning to this clone: Additional DNA sequences in this sample encode the identical CDR3. Here the CDR3 reads CASSFDSNTEAFF. CDR3 in DNA: TGTGCCAGCAGCTTTGACTCCAACACTGAAGCTTTCTTT. The chain couples TRBV7-9 to TRBJ1-1; no firm D call. Germline CDR1 is SEHNR and CDR2 is FQNEAQ (reference sequence). The CDR3 has 13 amino acids. V gave up 3 bases and J gave up 2 bases, with 7 bases separating them.

The chain employs TRBV6-4 and TRBJ2-3; a possible D gene is TRBD1 (5 bases). Germline assignment: CDR1 MRHNA and CDR2 SNTAGT. The CDR3 length is 14 residues. Deletions cut 0 bases from V and 1 base from J, with 5 bases between. CDR3 residues: CASSDSTGTDTQYF. The CDR3 DNA sequence: TGTGCCAGCAGTGACTCGACAGGCACAGATACGCAGTATTTT.

This chain joins TRBV7-3 and TRBJ2-1, with D possibly matching TRBD2 (5 bases). This CDR3 is 15 amino acids long. CDR1 and CDR2 from the germline V gene are SGHTA and FQGTGA. V dropped 1 base and J dropped 4 bases, with 11 bases sitting between them. CDR3 nucleotide sequence: TGTGCCAGCAGCTTAAGAGCGGAGCCTTACAATGAGCAGTTCTTC. It yields the protein CASSLRAEPYNEQFF.

This rearrangement joins TRBV2 to TRBJ2-7; 8 bases fit TRBD2. The length of the CDR3 is 13 residues. Germline CDR1 SNHLY, CDR2 FYNNEI. V was clipped by 7 bases and J by 2 bases; unmatched bases: 4. The CDR3 reads CASIKGLAYEQYF. DNA for the CDR3: TGTGCCAGCATCAAGGGACTAGCCTACGAGCAGTACTTC.

This clone was observed once. The chain recombines TRBV28 with TRBJ1-4, with 9 bases lining up with TRBD1. The CDR3 has 14 residues. Trimming at V came to 6 bases and at J to 5 bases, leaving 4 bases not matched to a gene. Germline values: CDR1 MDHEN, CDR2 SYDVKM. CDR3 amino acids: CASSTTGGNEKLFF. CDR3 in DNA: TGTGCCAGCAGCACGACAGGGGGAAATGAAAAACTGTTTTTT.

V is TRBV19 and J is TRBJ2-2; perhaps TRBD1 as D (6 bases). CDR1 is LNHDA, CDR2 SQIVND, per germline (reference sequence). Trimming stripped 7 bases from V and 4 bases from J, with 13 bases between. The CDR3 totals 14 residues. CDR3 amino acids: CASNKQGGTGELFF. Written as DNA, the CDR3 is TGTGCCAGTAATAAACAGGGCGGCACCGGGGAGCTGTTTTTT.

There are a few counts of this clone. V gene TRBV19 combines with J gene TRBJ2-5; 7 bases are a match to TRBD2. Trimming removed 7 bases from V and 5 bases from J; junction bases left unmatched: 10. The CDR3 loop spans 14 amino acids. Germline CDR1 is LNHDA and CDR2 is SQIVND (reference sequence). The CDR3 DNA follows: TGTGCCAGTATAGGACGGGAGGCCCGGGAGACCCAGTACTTC. Protein sequence: CASIGREARETQYF.